A selection of T cell receptor beta chains follows, all from one sample in a study of tumor and adjacent non-tumor tissue in lung cancer. TCRdb ran MiXCR on the multiplex PCR reads and lists one entry per CDR3 protein. The table has 60,000 to 85,000 distinct CDR3 sequences, roughly 72% seen once; the top ten hold 28%. The sample taken for sequencing was lung tumor tissue. Receptor source: a man between 60 and 75 years old with non-small cell lung cancer. Each CDR3 is given without its conserved first and last residue.

v_gene	CDR3aa
TRBV29-1	SVAGGSGYEQY
TRBV29-1	SVYGEVSTYEQY
TRBV12-3/TRBV12-4	ASGKTYGHY
TRBV18	ASSPGLATYNEQF
TRBV6-5	ASCYGDGQIYEQY
TRBV5-6	ASSYRVGFFWGEETQY
TRBV10-3	AISERHTTYEQY
TRBV20-1	SLQAAKGMLNEQY
TRBV11-3	ASSHDVGGAQSGANVLT
TRBV5-4	ASSWEQGASMITEAF
TRBV20-1	SGRTGRSNEAF
TRBV20-1	SAPGTSGLSFTGGLF
TRBV6-5	VSSFRQGFYNEQF
TRBV29-1	SVTQRARGGHT
TRBV29-1	SVEDERAYEQY
TRBV28	ASSARGASGRAIEQF
TRBV7-9	AGSGGTSRSVQY
TRBV5-4	ASSGGTFSYNEQF
TRBV7-9	ASSPSTGNHEQY
TRBV7-9	ASSLETGLANYTSYEQY
TRBV6-5	ARSYSRRETADQY
TRBV29-1	SVGDWNQPQH
TRBV20-1	SAIRTGELV
TRBV6-1	ASSEAGTGNQSQY
TRBV20-1	GATSSQTETYNEQF
TRBV20-1	SARLAGGGDGQF
TRBV20-1	SARVQGLSIQPQY
TRBV5-1	ASSPGSSGTTYEQY
TRBV12-3/TRBV12-4	ASRSTGTSGRAYEHF
TRBV29-1	SVSKTSSYNEQF
TRBV29-1	NVRAGTGHNEQY
TRBV5-6	DSRSSIKNEAF
TRBV5-4	ASSLQGHYGYT
TRBV11-2	ASSLALGTDTQY
TRBV20-1	SASTGAETF
TRBV5-6	VSSLDIPYEQY
TRBV6-1	ASSEAEVVSYGYI
TRBV29-1	SVEPPLAEMADTQY
TRBV6-6	ASRNGQGSLAQPQN
TRBV18	ASSKDRGPNQPQH
TRBV6-1	ASSVGLAGDQPHH
TRBV20-1	GARDQRLSDEQF
TRBV29-1	SVEANGLAGGNEQY
TRBV7-9	TSSPPWGGYEQY
TRBV7-9	ASSPPSGRAGGELF